This T cell receptor beta chain was sequenced during a study of cytomegalovirus exposure and HLA in healthy donors. Points from the study as a whole: TCR beta chains numbering more than 150 were designated cytomegalovirus-associated. In vitro data verified three CMV-associated chains as specific for CMV antigens. The dataset shows that most TCR sequences were rare, while some public TCRs occurred in many donors.

Vbeta (60) and Jbeta (13) primers were used in the PCR. This table comes from immunoSEQ multiplex PCR, and its TCRdb copy is limited to in-frame clones, with some not included. The sample's table shows 50,000 to 70,000 clones. A note on this clone: The antigen is undetermined.

There are 15 residues in the CDR3. Trimming at V came to 2 bases and at J to 4 bases, leaving 5 bases not matched to a gene. Germline V lookup: CDR1 MNHNY, CDR2 SVGAGI (reference sequence). Everyone who donated was a healthy bone marrow donor. The J gene is TRBJ2-1, the V gene TRBV6-6; the match to TRBD1 covers 7 bases. This receptor was identified in a woman aged 18-29 years in good health and CMV-seronegative. The sequenced sample was PBMCs. This chain's CDR3 is CASSYGDRAYNEQFF. CDR3 nucleotide sequence: TGTGCCAGCAGTTACGGAGACAGGGCATACAATGAGCAGTTCTTC.